The next 32 T cell receptor beta chains were all read from a single sample in a study of shared clonotypes between healthy human individuals. The data were produced by immunoSEQ multiplex PCR, yet TCRdb's version contains in-frame clones alone and is incomplete. The sample shows under 550,000 clones, approximately 95% of them seen only once. The sample was naive CD4+ T cells sorted from blood. The sample's subset: CD45RA+ positively selected. Every receptor here comes from a woman aged 30 to 39 in good health.

Turning to this clone: Other DNA sequences from this sample encode an identical CDR3 as well. This chain links TRBV6-5 with TRBJ1-1; D remains unclear. Trimming took 1 base from V and 4 from J, leaving 10 bases between them. CDR1 MNHEY and CDR2 SVGAGI come from the germline V gene. The CDR3 has 14 amino acids. Here the CDR3 reads CASSYLGGGTEAFF. The CDR3 DNA sequence: TGTGCCAGCAGTTACTTGGGAGGAGGCACTGAAGCTTTCTTT.

The rearrangement uses TRBV5-1 and TRBJ1-1, with TRBD1 identical over 7 bases. The V segment lost 2 bases and the J segment 0 bases; nucleotides outside the gene matches: 10. CDR1 and CDR2 from the germline V gene are SGHRS and YFSETQ. The CDR3 spans 17 residues. This chain's CDR3 is CASSLTTGSILNTEAFF. Written as DNA, the CDR3 is TGCGCCAGCAGCTTAACGACAGGGTCGATTCTGAACACTGAAGCTTTCTTT.

The J gene is TRBJ1-6, the V gene TRBV28; a possible D gene is TRBD1 (6 bases). The V gene's germline CDR1 is MDHEN and CDR2 SYDVKM. Deletions cut 7 bases from V and 6 bases from J, with 13 bases between. The CDR3 has 14 residues. The CDR3 is CASIPGGANSPLHF. DNA for the CDR3: TGTGCCAGCATTCCGGGGGGGGCTAATTCACCCCTCCACTTT.

This clone was detected once. The chain uses TRBV7-9 and TRBJ2-2; D may be TRBD1 (5 bases). V gave up 3 bases and J gave up 2 bases, with 13 bases separating them. Germline loops: CDR1 SEHNR, CDR2 FQNEAQ (reference sequence). This CDR3 has 16 amino acids. The CDR3 DNA is TGTGCCAGCAGCTTGGGGCAGCCTCTAAACACCGGGGAGCTGTTTTTT. This translates into CASSLGQPLNTGELFF.

The chain has TRBV27 and TRBJ2-1, with TRBD2 matching over 9 bases. This CDR3 has 16 residues. CDR1 and CDR2 (germline): MNHEY, SMNVEV (reference sequence). Trimming took 3 bases from V and 3 from J; bases not matched to a gene: 6. The DNA for the CDR3 is TGTGCCAGCAGTTTTTATAGCGGGAGAGACTACAATGAGCAGTTCTTC. This gives the protein CASSFYSGRDYNEQFF.

This clone was recorded once. This chain connects TRBV6-5 to TRBJ2-7; perhaps D is TRBD1 or TRBD2 (5 bases each). The CDR3 covers 14 residues. The germline V gene has CDR1 MNHEY and CDR2 SVGAGI. With 6 bases removed from V and 3 bases from J, the gap between germline ends came to 15 bases. CDR3 sequence reads: CASSKRDGDYEQYF. The CDR3 nucleotides read TGTGCCAGCAGCAAGAGGGACGGTGACTACGAGCAGTACTTC.

This chain uses TRBV28 with TRBJ1-3, with D possibly being TRBD1 (5 bases). Germline V lookup: CDR1 MDHEN, CDR2 SYDVKM. V was shortened by 5 bases and J by 4 bases, with 12 bases between the two germline ends. CDR3 length: 14 residues. CDR3 bases: TGTGCCAGCAGTGGGGGTGTAACCGGAAACACCATATATTTT. Amino acid sequence: CASSGGVTGNTIYF.

The chain has TRBV6-4 and TRBJ2-3; D unclear. V gave up 5 bases and J gave up 1 base, with 10 bases separating them. Per germline, CDR1 MRHNA and CDR2 SNTAGT. This CDR3 region has 14 residues. The CDR3 DNA reads TGTGCCAGCAGTAGGGATTATCGCACAGATACGCAGTATTTT. It yields the protein CASSRDYRTDTQYF.

The chain couples TRBV13 to TRBJ2-7; TRBD2 matches 10 bases. Germline CDR1 and CDR2: PRHDT and FYEKMQ (reference sequence). V dropped 4 bases and J dropped 2; count of bases not matched to a gene: 14. This CDR3 contains 18 residues. The CDR3 DNA reads as TGTGCCAGCAGCTCTACCCCCTTGGGACTAGCGAGAACCTACGAGCAGTACTTC. Its protein is CASSSTPLGLARTYEQYF.

This clone was detected only once. The CDR3 nucleotides are TGTGCCAGCAGCAAACAAACTGAAGCTTTCTTT. Encoded protein: CASSKQTEAFF. The chain employs TRBV21-1 and TRBJ1-1; the listed D gene, TRBD1, was not tested against the DNA. TRBV21-1 corresponds to a pseudogene. The CDR3 contains 11 residues.

The genes are TRBV28 and TRBJ1-2, with 11 bases lining up with TRBD1. The CDR3 is made up of 15 amino acids. Germline-derived CDR1 and CDR2 are MDHEN and SYDVKM. Unmatched junction bases numbered 12, after V lost 8 bases and J lost 7 bases. CDR3 nucleotide sequence: TGTGCCAGCCACCCTATATTCGGACAGGGGGCTGGCTACACCTTC. This codes for CASHPIFGQGAGYTF.

V usage is TRBV10-1 and J usage is TRBJ2-7; D not resolved. Trimming stripped 2 bases from V and 2 bases from J, with 10 bases between. This CDR3 spans 14 amino acids. Germline assignment: CDR1 WNHNN and CDR2 SYGVQD (reference sequence). CDR3 sequence: CASSEDSATYEQYF. In DNA form, the CDR3 reads TGCGCCAGCAGTGAGGATTCCGCTACCTACGAGCAGTACTTC.

The chain carries TRBV11-2 and TRBJ1-4; tentatively, D is TRBD1 (5 bases). V lost 6 bases to trimming and J lost 3 bases, with 17 bases between them. Looked up from germline, CDR1 is SGHAT and CDR2 is FQNNGV. This CDR3 is built from 16 residues. DNA of the CDR3: TGTGCCAGCAGTCTCCCTTATAGGGGATCTAATGAAAAACTGTTTTTT. This gives the protein CASSLPYRGSNEKLFF.

CDR3 amino acids: CASSYRTSGFYEQYF. The DNA for the CDR3 is TGTGCCAGCAGCTACCGGACTAGCGGGTTTTACGAGCAGTACTTC. The genes are TRBV11-2 and TRBJ2-7, with 11 bases that match TRBD2. This CDR3 is built from 15 residues. With V trimmed by 4 bases and J by 4 bases, 6 bases remained unmatched. Germline V gene lookup returns CDR1 SGHAT and CDR2 FQNNGV. Full variable domain (outside the CDR3, taken from reference TRBV11-2 and TRBJ2-7): EAGVAQSPRYKIIEKRQSVAFWCNPISGHATLYWYQQILGQGPKLLIQFQNNGVVDDSQLPKDRFSAERLKGVDSTLKIQPAKLEDSAVYLCASSYRTSGFYEQYFGPGTRLTVT.

The rearrangement joins TRBV2 to TRBJ1-1; D is unclear. The V and J ends lost 8 bases and 0 bases respectively, with 13 bases between them. CDR1 and CDR2 (germline): SNHLY, FYNNEI. The CDR3 length is 14 residues. Here the CDR3 reads CASATRTVNTEAFF. CDR3 nucleotide sequence: TGTGCCAGCGCTACGAGGACGGTGAACACTGAAGCTTTCTTT.

This chain links TRBV7-9 with TRBJ2-1; possibly TRBD1 for D (5 bases). This CDR3 has 15 amino acids. The ends were cut back, 5 bases at V and 2 bases at J, with 13 bases in the middle. Germline CDR1 SEHNR, CDR2 FQNEAQ (reference sequence). The CDR3 is CASSPRGLAYNEQFF. CDR3 sequence (DNA): TGTGCCAGCAGCCCTAGGGGCTTAGCCTACAATGAGCAGTTCTTC. The whole variable domain, remainder taken from reference TRBV7-9 and TRBJ2-1, is DTGVSQNPRHKITKRGQNVTFRCDPISEHNRLYWYRQTLGQGPEFLTYFQNEAQLEKSRLLSDRFSAERPKGSFSTLEIQRTEQGDSAMYLCASSPRGLAYNEQFFGPGTRLTVL.

V is TRBV11-3 and J is TRBJ2-5; D not resolved. With 0 bases removed from V and 7 bases from J, the gap between germline ends came to 15 bases. The CDR3 has 15 amino acids. CDR1 is SGHNT and CDR2 is YENEEA in the germline V gene. In nucleotides, the CDR3 is TGTGCCAGCAGCTTAGATGGCGCTACCTTTACGACCCAGTACTTC. Protein product: CASSLDGATFTTQYF. Supplemented by reference TRBV11-3 and TRBJ2-5, the full variable domain reads EAGVVQSPRYKIIEKKQPVAFWCNPISGHNTLYWYLQNLGQGPELLIRYENEEAVDDSQLPKDRFSAERLKGVDSTLKIQPAELGDSAVYLCASSLDGATFTTQYFGPGTRLLVL.

The chain recombines TRBV15 with TRBJ2-7, with 14 bases identical to TRBD2. The CDR3 totals 19 residues. Looked up from germline, CDR1 is LNHNV and CDR2 is YYDKDF (reference sequence). Unmatched junction bases numbered 9, after V lost 1 base and J lost 1 base. The CDR3 DNA reads as TGTGCCACCAGCAGAGTCCCGGGACTAGCGGGAGAGCTTTCCTACGAGCAGTACTTC. Translated, it gives CATSRVPGLAGELSYEQYF.

The gene calls are TRBV29-1 and TRBJ2-1; perhaps TRBD2 as D (5 bases). Trimming took off 4 bases at V and 4 bases at J, with 14 bases between the two ends. This CDR3 comprises 14 residues. Germline assignment: CDR1 SQVTM and CDR2 ANQGSEA. CDR3 protein: CSVVEGNKYNEQFF. CDR3 DNA: TGCAGCGTTGTTGAGGGAAACAAATACAATGAGCAGTTCTTC.

This rearrangement joins TRBV28 to TRBJ2-7, with a tentative D call TRBD2 (5 bases). Per the germline V gene, CDR1 is MDHEN and CDR2 is SYDVKM. The length of the CDR3 is 20 residues. V gave up 2 bases and J gave up 4 bases, with 30 bases separating them. CDR3 nucleotide sequence: TGTGCCAGCAGTTTAGGGTCTAGCCCGTTGAGACACCGCCCTACTTACGAGCAGTACTTC. Encoded protein: CASSLGSSPLRHRPTYEQYF.

The V call is TRBV6-1, the J call TRBJ2-1; 12 nucleotides align to TRBD1. This CDR3 is built from 14 residues. V lost 7 bases to trimming and J lost 8 bases; unmatched junction nucleotides: 6. Per the germline V gene, CDR1 is MNHNS and CDR2 is SASEGT. The CDR3 protein is CASTRDRGLDEQFF. The DNA for the CDR3 is TGTGCCAGCACCCGGGACAGGGGGCTCGATGAGCAGTTCTTC.

The chain combines TRBV11-3 with TRBJ2-7; the match to TRBD2 covers 11 bases. This CDR3 region has 15 residues. Germline trimming cut 4 bases from V and 5 bases from J; bases unmatched to any gene: 7. Germline-derived CDR1 and CDR2 are SGHNT and YENEEA. Here the CDR3 reads CASSSGLADGDEQYF. The CDR3 region has the DNA TGTGCCAGCAGCTCGGGACTAGCGGACGGGGACGAGCAGTACTTC.

The V and J genes are TRBV6-5 and TRBJ2-3; tentatively, D is TRBD1 (6 bases). CDR3 size: 15 residues. The V end lost 6 bases, the J end lost 5 bases, and 18 bases lay between the germline ends. CDR1 and CDR2 (germline): MNHEY, SVGAGI. CDR3 DNA sequence: TGTGCCAGCAGATCCTCAGGGGCGCGGTTAGATACGCAGTATTTT. Translating it yields CASRSSGARLDTQYF.

The chain uses TRBV9 and TRBJ2-7; TRBD1 or TRBD2 may be the D gene (5 bases each). Trimming cost V 2 bases and J 0 bases, with 12 bases left between them. CDR1 is SGDLS, CDR2 YYNGEE, per germline. The CDR3 totals 15 residues. This chain's CDR3 is CASSVGTGSSYEQYF. CDR3 coding DNA: TGTGCCAGCAGCGTCGGGACGGGAAGCTCCTACGAGCAGTACTTC.

The CDR3 sequence: CASSSPGPISYEQYF. The CDR3, as DNA: TGTGCCAGCAGCTCGCCAGGACCGATCTCCTACGAGCAGTACTTC. This chain connects TRBV7-2 to TRBJ2-7; D is unresolved. Trimming cost V 4 bases and J 0 bases, with 13 bases left between them. The CDR3 extends over 15 amino acids. The germline CDR1 and CDR2 sequences are SGHTA and FQGNSA.

This chain joins TRBV19 and TRBJ2-3; TRBD2 aligns across 7 bases. CDR1 and CDR2 (germline): LNHDA, SQIVND (reference sequence). The CDR3 runs to 14 residues. Trimming removed 5 bases from V and 0 bases from J; junction bases left unmatched: 2. The CDR3 DNA reads as TGTGCCAGTAGTGGAGCGGGGAGCACAGATACGCAGTATTTT. It translates to CASSGAGSTDTQYF.

The chain has TRBV7-2 and TRBJ2-5; a possible D gene is TRBD2 (6 bases). The tail of the sequence fits TRBJ2-7 better, so the J call may be wrong. CDR3 length: 17 amino acids. CDR1 and CDR2 from the germline V gene are SGHTA and FQGNSA. The CDR3 nucleotides are TGTGCCAGCAGCCCCCCGTCTCGGGACTCCAGCTCCTACGAGCAGTACTTC. This codes for CASSPPSRDSSSYEQYF.

The chain has TRBV28 and TRBJ2-7; D remains unclear. The CDR3 is made up of 14 amino acids. Germline V gives CDR1 MDHEN, CDR2 SYDVKM. Trimming left V 2 bases short and J 3 bases short, with 11 bases between. The CDR3 bases are TGTGCCAGCAGTTTAAGATCGCATTTCTACGAGCAGTACTTC. This encodes CASSLRSHFYEQYF.

The V and J genes are TRBV6-5 and TRBJ2-5; D is perhaps TRBD1 or TRBD2 (5 bases each). This CDR3 contains 15 residues. V lost 0 bases and J lost 0, with 8 bases in between. Germline CDR1 and CDR2: MNHEY and SVGAGI. CDR3 region: CASSYSGEYQETQYF. The CDR3 DNA reads TGTGCCAGCAGTTACTCGGGGGAGTACCAAGAGACCCAGTACTTC.

This chain links TRBV9 with TRBJ2-5; 11 bases are shared with TRBD2. CDR3 size: 15 residues. CDR1 is SGDLS and CDR2 is YYNGEE in the germline V gene. V trimming: 5 bases; J trimming: 2 bases; junction bases outside the gene matches: 5. The CDR3 DNA reads as TGTGCCAGCAGTTTAGCGGGAGGGGTACAAGAGACCCAGTACTTC. It translates to CASSLAGGVQETQYF.

The V call is TRBV6-5, the J call TRBJ1-2; weak D call: TRBD1 (5 bases). The CDR3 covers 15 residues. V lost 6 bases and J 0 bases, leaving 14 bases between the germline ends. Germline lookup yields CDR1 MNHEY and CDR2 SVGAGI. The CDR3 loop is CASRTGTPANYGYTF. DNA of the CDR3: TGTGCCAGCAGGACCGGGACGCCGGCTAACTATGGCTACACCTTC.

The rearrangement joins TRBV19 to TRBJ2-1, with 14 nucleotides matching TRBD2. Germline lookup yields CDR1 LNHDA and CDR2 SQIVND (reference sequence). With V trimmed by 3 bases and J by 6 bases, 4 bases remained unmatched. The CDR3 loop spans 16 amino acids. In DNA, the CDR3 is TGTGCCAGTAGTATCGGGACTAGCGGGAGTGTCAATGAGCAGTTCTTC. Residues: CASSIGTSGSVNEQFF.